This T cell receptor (beta chain) derives from a study of T-cell reconstitution after alpha-beta-depleted transplantation in children. The sample holds many counts of this clonotype. Its cognate antigen is unknown. Study observations and caveats: A year post-transplant, T-cell counts and diversity derived mostly from newly produced T cells.

CDR3 size: 16 residues. Germline V lookup: CDR1 DFQATT, CDR2 SNEGSKA (reference sequence). V was clipped by 0 bases and J by 0 bases, with 13 bases between them. The library targeted TCRbeta and was prepared with unique molecular identifiers. TCRdb re-analysed the PCR reads in MiXCR, keeping a single row per CDR3 protein. The data hold roughly 280,000 distinct CDR3 sequences, with around a tenth observed a single time. The rearrangement joins TRBV20-1 to TRBJ2-3; TRBD1 might be the D (5 bases). This clonotype was obtained from a male patient aged 2 to 10 who had a stem cell transplant for chronic granulomatous disease, so the T cells may come from the graft donor. The sequences come from peripheral blood, collected 180 days after TCRalphabeta/CD19-depleted stem cell transplant. CDR3 residues: CSARDPQGFSTDTQYF. The CDR3 DNA sequence: TGCAGTGCTAGAGATCCCCAGGGATTCAGCACAGATACGCAGTATTTT.